The rows below give T cell receptor beta chains drawn from one sample of a study of CD8 T cells in Susac syndrome. TCRdb analysed the immunoSEQ multiplex PCR reads with MiXCR anew, one entry per CDR3 protein. Among about 200,000 distinct CDR3 sequences listed, 90% to 95% were seen once. Specimen: CD4+ T cells from PBMCs. These receptors were obtained from a human donor in good health. Each CDR3 is given with its conserved first and last residue. D genes are given only for firm matches. Size tells how often a clone was seen (once, few, many) or the class of an expanded clone, and some rows leave it out.

v_call: TRBV3-1
clone_size: .
d_call: .
j_call: TRBJ1-5
cdr3_aa: CASSQGRAGNQPQHF
cdr3_nt: TGTGCCAGCAGCCAAGGTCGAGCTGGCAATCAGCCCCAGCATTTT

v_call: TRBV9
clone_size: .
d_call: .
j_call: TRBJ1-3
cdr3_aa: CASSVESRLMPIYF
cdr3_nt: TGTGCCAGCAGCGTAGAGAGCCGGCTAATGCCAATATATTTT

v_call: TRBV5-1
clone_size: once
d_call: .
j_call: TRBJ2-7
cdr3_aa: CASSLKDGTTYEQYF
cdr3_nt: TGCGCCAGCAGCCTGAAGGACGGGACCACCTACGAGCAGTACTTC

v_call: TRBV24-1
clone_size: .
d_call: TRBD2
j_call: TRBJ2-1
cdr3_aa: CATSDSSGTGVGEQFF
cdr3_nt: TGTGCCACCAGTGACAGTAGCGGGACGGGAGTAGGTGAGCAGTTCTTC

v_call: TRBV29-1
clone_size: .
d_call: .
j_call: TRBJ1-2
cdr3_aa: CSVDPGPNLNYGYTF
cdr3_nt: TGCAGCGTTGATCCAGGGCCAAACCTTAACTATGGCTACACCTTC

v_call: TRBV2
clone_size: .
d_call: TRBD1
j_call: TRBJ1-2
cdr3_aa: CASREPGGAPYGYTF
cdr3_nt: TGTGCCAGCAGGGAGCCAGGGGGCGCGCCCTATGGCTACACCTTC

v_call: TRBV4-2
clone_size: .
d_call: .
j_call: TRBJ1-1
cdr3_aa: CASSSPTNTEAFF
cdr3_nt: TGTGCCAGCAGCTCTCCGACGAACACTGAAGCTTTCTTT

v_call: TRBV9
clone_size: .
d_call: TRBD1
j_call: TRBJ1-2
cdr3_aa: CASSARPGTGANYGYTF
cdr3_nt: TGTGCCAGCAGCGCAAGGCCCGGGACAGGGGCTAACTATGGCTACACCTTC

v_call: TRBV20-1
clone_size: .
d_call: .
j_call: TRBJ1-4
cdr3_aa: CSAQSGSGGEKLFF
cdr3_nt: TGCAGTGCCCAGTCAGGATCTGGGGGAGAAAAACTGTTTTTT

v_call: TRBV7-9
clone_size: .
d_call: .
j_call: TRBJ1-2
cdr3_aa: CASSLEHGSYGYTF
cdr3_nt: TGTGCCAGCAGCTTAGAACACGGGAGCTATGGCTACACCTTC

v_call: TRBV19
clone_size: .
d_call: TRBD2
j_call: TRBJ2-2
cdr3_aa: CASSLTSGVTGELFF
cdr3_nt: TGTGCCAGTAGTCTCACTAGCGGGGTTACCGGGGAGCTGTTTTTT

v_call: TRBV20-1
clone_size: .
d_call: TRBD2
j_call: TRBJ2-3
cdr3_aa: CSAAQGLAGGAADTQYF
cdr3_nt: TGCAGTGCCGCCCAGGGACTAGCGGGTGGGGCAGCAGATACGCAGTATTTT

v_call: TRBV10-3
clone_size: once
d_call: .
j_call: TRBJ2-6
cdr3_aa: CAISGVSGANVLTF
cdr3_nt: TGTGCCATCAGTGGGGTCTCTGGGGCCAACGTCCTGACTTTC

v_call: TRBV20-1
clone_size: .
d_call: .
j_call: TRBJ2-1
cdr3_aa: CSALTSLSYNEQFF
cdr3_nt: TGCAGTGCTTTAACTAGTTTGTCCTACAATGAGCAGTTCTTC

v_call: TRBV10-3
clone_size: .
d_call: TRBD2
j_call: TRBJ2-1
cdr3_aa: CAISESIFPSGDNEQFF
cdr3_nt: TGTGCCATCAGTGAGTCGATCTTTCCTAGCGGGGACAATGAGCAGTTCTTC

v_call: TRBV29-1
clone_size: once
d_call: .
j_call: TRBJ2-1
cdr3_aa: CSVGQEEQFF
cdr3_nt: TGCAGCGTTGGCCAGGAGGAGCAGTTCTTC

v_call: TRBV29-1
clone_size: .
d_call: TRBD2
j_call: TRBJ2-5
cdr3_aa: CSVGTSGAETQYF
cdr3_nt: TGCAGCGTCGGGACTAGCGGGGCGGAGACCCAGTACTTC

v_call: TRBV3-1
clone_size: .
d_call: .
j_call: TRBJ2-7
cdr3_aa: CASSQGALSSYEQYF
cdr3_nt: TGTGCCAGCAGCCAAGGGGCACTGAGCTCCTACGAGCAGTACTTC

v_call: TRBV28
clone_size: .
d_call: .
j_call: TRBJ2-5
cdr3_aa: CASSFARETQYF
cdr3_nt: TGTGCCAGCAGTTTTGCCCGGGAGACCCAGTACTTC

v_call: TRBV7-3
clone_size: once
d_call: TRBD1
j_call: TRBJ2-1
cdr3_aa: CASSIWTGGQQESQFF
cdr3_nt: TGTGCCAGCAGCATATGGACAGGTGGTCAACAAGAATCGCAGTTCTTC

v_call: TRBV20-1
clone_size: .
d_call: TRBD2
j_call: TRBJ2-3
cdr3_aa: CSAGDSGGSTDTQYF
cdr3_nt: TGCAGTGCTGGGGACTCGGGAGGAAGCACAGATACGCAGTATTTT

v_call: TRBV20-1
clone_size: .
d_call: .
j_call: TRBJ2-7
cdr3_aa: CSAMGYYEQYF
cdr3_nt: TGCAGTGCGATGGGGTACTACGAGCAGTACTTC

v_call: TRBV27
clone_size: .
d_call: .
j_call: TRBJ2-3
cdr3_aa: CASSYGQGEVYF
cdr3_nt: TGTGCCAGCAGTTATGGCCAGGGTGAGGTGTATTTT

v_call: TRBV5-4
clone_size: .
d_call: .
j_call: TRBJ1-6
cdr3_aa: CASSFMDIFDSPLHF
cdr3_nt: TGTGCCAGCAGCTTTATGGACATTTTTGATTCACCCCTCCACTTT

v_call: TRBV15
clone_size: .
d_call: .
j_call: TRBJ2-5
cdr3_aa: CATSRGSNKRAQYF
cdr3_nt: TGTGCCACCAGCAGAGGATCAAACAAGAGGGCCCAGTACTTC

v_call: TRBV27
clone_size: .
d_call: .
j_call: TRBJ2-5
cdr3_aa: CASSTGMRPQYF
cdr3_nt: TGTGCCAGCAGTACGGGGATGAGGCCCCAGTACTTC

v_call: TRBV3-1
clone_size: .
d_call: TRBD2
j_call: TRBJ2-3
cdr3_aa: CASSSSGGQPDTQYF
cdr3_nt: TGTGCCAGCAGCTCTAGCGGGGGGCAGCCAGATACGCAGTATTTT

v_call: TRBV20-1
clone_size: .
d_call: TRBD1
j_call: TRBJ2-7
cdr3_aa: CSAPLAWDSKGEQYF
cdr3_nt: TGCAGTGCTCCCCTAGCCTGGGACAGTAAGGGCGAGCAGTACTTC